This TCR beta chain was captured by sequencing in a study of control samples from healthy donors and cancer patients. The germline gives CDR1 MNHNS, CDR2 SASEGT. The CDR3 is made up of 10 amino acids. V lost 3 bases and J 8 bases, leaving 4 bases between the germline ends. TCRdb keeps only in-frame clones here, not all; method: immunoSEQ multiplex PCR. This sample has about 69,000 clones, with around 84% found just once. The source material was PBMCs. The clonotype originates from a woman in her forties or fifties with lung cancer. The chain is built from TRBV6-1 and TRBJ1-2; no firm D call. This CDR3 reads CASSDWGYTF. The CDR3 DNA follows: TGTGCCAGCAGTGATTGGGGCTACACCTTC.